This T cell receptor beta chain was retrieved from a study of a mutant IDH1 vaccine in newly diagnosed glioma. About the research overall: Treated patients, approximately 62% male and roughly 40% female, averaged about 40 years of age. Patients got radiotherapy, temozolomide, or both beforehand, and most got both.

Sequenced by immunoSEQ multiplex PCR; TCRdb stores in-frame clones only, minus some. The sample lists some 30,000 clones; approximately 78% were seen once. Time point meaning: week 11, during vaccination. Vaccinated patients received 300 ug of mutant IDH1 20-mer peptide per dose, with topical imiquimod. In germline, CDR1 is SGHRS, CDR2 YFSETQ. J lost 5 bases, V lost 1 base, and 1 base had no gene match. This CDR3 contains 14 residues. As to this clone: Its antigen is unknown.

This sequence joins TRBV5-1 and TRBJ1-5; 9 bases align to TRBD1. The starting material was PBMCs, obtained from a glioma patient whose treatment included an IDH1 peptide vaccine. This receptor was identified in a man aged 25 to 40 with glioma. CDR3 in DNA: TGCGCCAGCAGCTTGACAGGGGGCGATCAGCCCCAGCATTTT. Translating it yields CASSLTGGDQPQHF.